These T cell receptor beta chains were read from a single sample in a study of beta chain features in type 1 diabetes. TCRdb's copy holds only in-frame clones and misses some; the assay was immunoSEQ multiplex PCR. The table shows approximately 380,000 clones, with roughly 16% occurring only once. The sequenced sample consisted of naive CD4+ T cells from blood. The receptors here all came from a woman in her late teens or twenties in good health. Each CDR3 is given with its conserved first and last residue. D genes are given only for firm matches. Rows may omit the clone size; those that give it use once, few, many or a size class.

size: NA; J: TRBJ2-5; V: TRBV28; D: NA; CDR3: CASSFPVQETQYF; DNA: TGTGCCAGCAGTTTTCCAGTCCAAGAGACCCAGTACTTC
size: few; J: TRBJ1-1; V: TRBV28; D: NA; CDR3: CASSLGTNTEAFF; DNA: TGTGCCAGCAGTTTAGGGACTAACACTGAAGCTTTCTTT
size: NA; J: TRBJ2-7; V: TRBV23-1; D: TRBD1; CDR3: CASSQWTGKAYEQYF; DNA: TGCGCCAGCAGTCAGTGGACAGGGAAGGCCTACGAGCAGTACTTC
size: NA; J: TRBJ2-1; V: TRBV2; D: TRBD2; CDR3: CATIPGLPRGNEQFF; DNA: TGTGCCACCATACCGGGACTACCCCGTGGAAATGAGCAGTTCTTC
size: NA; J: TRBJ2-5; V: TRBV9; D: NA; CDR3: CASSGSLTAETQYF; DNA: TGTGCCAGCAGCGGTTCTCTCACTGCAGAGACCCAGTACTTC
size: few; J: TRBJ2-1; V: TRBV7-2; D: TRBD2; CDR3: CASRYGGSIDEQFF; DNA: TGTGCCAGCAGATATGGCGGGAGTATCGATGAGCAGTTCTTC
size: few; J: TRBJ2-3; V: TRBV9; D: TRBD2; CDR3: CASSVRISTSGSTDTQYF; DNA: TGTGCCAGCAGCGTGAGAATCTCGACTAGCGGGAGCACAGATACGCAGTATTTT
size: NA; J: TRBJ2-5; V: TRBV28; D: TRBD1; CDR3: CASRPGTGSGQTQYF; DNA: TGTGCCAGTAGACCCGGGACAGGGTCAGGGCAGACCCAGTACTTC
size: NA; J: TRBJ2-1; V: TRBV15; D: TRBD2; CDR3: CATSRSGSSYNEQFF; DNA: TGTGCCACCAGCCGAAGCGGGAGCTCCTACAATGAGCAGTTCTTC
size: few; J: TRBJ2-2; V: TRBV29-1; D: NA; CDR3: CSVGRQGYTGELFF; DNA: TGCAGCGTTGGGCGCCAGGGTTACACCGGGGAGCTGTTTTTT
size: few; J: TRBJ1-5; V: TRBV30; D: NA; CDR3: CAWSDPLPQRRGAQHF; DNA: TGTGCCTGGAGTGATCCGTTACCGCAGCGGCGCGGAGCCCAGCATTTT
size: NA; J: TRBJ2-7; V: TRBV4-2; D: NA; CDR3: CASSRPGYEQYF; DNA: TGTGCCAGCAGCCGACCAGGGTACGAGCAGTACTTC
size: NA; J: TRBJ2-1; V: TRBV4-2; D: NA; CDR3: CASAGAGWGNEQFF; DNA: TGTGCCAGCGCCGGCGCAGGGTGGGGCAATGAGCAGTTCTTC
size: few; J: TRBJ1-4; V: TRBV5-6; D: TRBD1; CDR3: CASSFRGMPNEKLFF; DNA: TGTGCCAGCAGCTTCAGGGGGATGCCTAATGAAAAACTGTTTTTT
size: NA; J: TRBJ2-2; V: TRBV9; D: TRBD2; CDR3: CASSAPGLAGTGELFF; DNA: TGTGCCAGCAGCGCCCCGGGACTAGCAGGCACCGGGGAGCTGTTTTTT
size: few; J: TRBJ2-7; V: TRBV29-1; D: NA; CDR3: CSVTTVSSYEQYF; DNA: TGCAGCGTTACCACGGTTAGCTCCTACGAGCAGTACTTC
size: few; J: TRBJ2-7; V: TRBV5-1; D: TRBD2; CDR3: CASSSKTSGFYEQYF; DNA: TGCGCCAGCAGCTCTAAGACTAGCGGGTTTTACGAGCAGTACTTC
size: NA; J: TRBJ2-7; V: TRBV30; D: NA; CDR3: CAWSPSWPEQYF; DNA: TGTGCCTGGAGTCCCTCCTGGCCCGAGCAGTACTTC
size: NA; J: TRBJ2-3; V: TRBV11-3; D: NA; CDR3: CASRGREADTQYF; DNA: TGTGCCAGCAGAGGCAGGGAGGCAGATACGCAGTATTTT
size: few; J: TRBJ1-3; V: TRBV6-1; D: NA; CDR3: CASSEATANSGNTIYF; DNA: TGTGCCAGCAGCGAAGCGACAGCGAACTCTGGAAACACCATATATTTT
size: few; J: TRBJ2-1; V: TRBV30; D: TRBD2; CDR3: CAWTDSPGLAYNEQFF; DNA: TGTGCCTGGACCGATTCCCCGGGACTAGCGTACAATGAGCAGTTCTTC
size: NA; J: TRBJ2-1; V: TRBV11-2; D: NA; CDR3: CASSLVLGWGKGNEQFF; DNA: TGTGCCAGCAGCTTAGTACTAGGCTGGGGTAAAGGCAATGAGCAGTTCTTC
size: few; J: TRBJ1-5; V: TRBV2; D: TRBD1; CDR3: CASIQDRALDQPQHF; DNA: TGTGCCAGCATTCAAGACAGGGCTCTAGATCAGCCCCAGCATTTT
size: NA; J: TRBJ2-1; V: TRBV25-1; D: NA; CDR3: CASRGLSKNEQFF; DNA: TGTGCCAGCAGGGGACTCTCCAAAAATGAGCAGTTCTTC
size: few; J: TRBJ2-7; V: TRBV4-2; D: TRBD2; CDR3: CASSQGVTSGTSYEQYF; DNA: TGTGCCAGCAGCCAAGGCGTCACTAGCGGGACCTCCTACGAGCAGTACTTC
size: NA; J: TRBJ2-1; V: TRBV7-9; D: TRBD2; CDR3: CASSLTSGRSLDEQFF; DNA: TGTGCCAGCAGCTTAACCAGCGGGAGGTCCCTGGATGAGCAGTTCTTC
size: NA; J: TRBJ2-1; V: TRBV27; D: NA; CDR3: CASSPLGVSSYNEQFF; DNA: TGTGCCAGCAGTCCTCTCGGGGTAAGCTCCTACAATGAGCAGTTCTTC
size: few; J: TRBJ2-5; V: TRBV19; D: TRBD1; CDR3: CASSTGPGGGETQYF; DNA: TGTGCCAGTAGTACCGGACCAGGGGGCGGGGAGACCCAGTACTTC
size: few; J: TRBJ1-1; V: TRBV9; D: NA; CDR3: CASSVAGKMNTEAFF; DNA: TGTGCCAGCAGCGTAGCGGGAAAGATGAACACTGAAGCTTTCTTT